Listed below are T cell receptor beta chains from one sample, sequenced in a study of early T cells in non-severe SARS-CoV-2 infection. TCRdb re-called the 5' RACE reads with MiXCR, one entry per CDR3 protein. The sample has tens of thousands of distinct CDR3 sequences, 13% seen once. The sequencing input was whole blood. Receptors were obtained from an adult who was a healthcare worker with PCR-confirmed SARS-CoV-2 infection or an uninfected control (not recorded which). Both conserved end residues are part of each CDR3. D genes are given only for firm matches. Only part of the rows carry a size: once, few, many, or a class if the clone is expanded.

clone size | J gene | D gene | V gene | CDR3 protein | CDR3 DNA
many | TRBJ1-1 | - | TRBV9 | CASSPGFF | TGTGCCAGCAGTCCGGGTTTCTTT
many | TRBJ2-1 | - | TRBV9 | CASSPPRPNQQFF | TGTGCCAGCAGCCCGCCCCGCCCCAATCAGCAGTTCTTC
- | TRBJ2-2 | - | TRBV19 | CASSIEGGIAGELFF | TGTGCCAGTAGTATAGAGGGCGGGATTGCCGGGGAGCTGTTTTTT
few | TRBJ2-3 | - | TRBV18 | CASSRRRTDTQYF | TGTGCCAGCTCAAGACGACGCACAGATACGCAGTATTTT
few | TRBJ2-3 | - | TRBV6-4 | CASSDEGGSPDTQYF | TGTGCCAGCAGTGACGAGGGCGGAAGTCCAGATACGCAGTATTTT
- | TRBJ2-1 | - | TRBV5-1 | CASSVRPGLRSSYNEQFF | TGCGCCAGCAGCGTAAGACCGGGACTCAGAAGCTCCTACAATGAGCAGTTCTTC
- | TRBJ1-2 | - | TRBV5-1 | CASSPTASGDYGYTF | TGCGCCAGCAGCCCTACAGCGAGCGGTGACTATGGCTACACCTTC
many | TRBJ1-2 | - | TRBV28 | CASSSPTVTTNYGYTF | TGTGCCAGCAGTTCCCCGACAGTAACGACTAACTATGGCTACACCTTC
- | TRBJ2-7 | - | TRBV11-2 | CASRLGTGTNTYEQYF | TGTGCCAGCAGATTAGGAACGGGCACTAATACCTACGAGCAGTACTTC
- | TRBJ1-3 | - | TRBV20-1 | CSARDWSASGNTIYF | TGCAGTGCTAGAGATTGGTCCGCCTCTGGAAACACCATATATTTT
few | TRBJ1-1 | - | TRBV6-5 | CASAPTVNTEAFF | TGTGCCAGCGCCCCCACAGTGAACACTGAAGCTTTCTTT
- | TRBJ2-7 | - | TRBV25-1 | CASSDNLAYEQYF | TGTGCCAGCAGTGATAATCTAGCCTACGAGCAGTACTTC
- | TRBJ2-7 | - | TRBV5-4 | CASSQDSLGEQYF | TGTGCCAGCAGCCAAGATTCTTTGGGGGAGCAGTACTTC
- | TRBJ1-4 | - | TRBV2 | CASIYGQVRGTNEKLFF | TGTGCCAGCATCTACGGCCAGGTCCGGGGAACTAATGAAAAACTGTTTTTT
many | TRBJ2-3 | - | TRBV6-2/TRBV6-3 | CASSYPSTRSDTQYF | TGTGCCAGCAGTTACCCAAGTACCCGGTCCGATACGCAGTATTTT
- | TRBJ1-2 | - | TRBV24-1 | CATSDPLGSYGYTF | TGTGCCACCAGTGATCCGCTCGGAAGCTATGGCTACACCTTC
few | TRBJ2-5 | - | TRBV28 | CASTIAAGETQYF | TGTGCCTCTACAATAGCTGCTGGGGAGACCCAGTACTTC